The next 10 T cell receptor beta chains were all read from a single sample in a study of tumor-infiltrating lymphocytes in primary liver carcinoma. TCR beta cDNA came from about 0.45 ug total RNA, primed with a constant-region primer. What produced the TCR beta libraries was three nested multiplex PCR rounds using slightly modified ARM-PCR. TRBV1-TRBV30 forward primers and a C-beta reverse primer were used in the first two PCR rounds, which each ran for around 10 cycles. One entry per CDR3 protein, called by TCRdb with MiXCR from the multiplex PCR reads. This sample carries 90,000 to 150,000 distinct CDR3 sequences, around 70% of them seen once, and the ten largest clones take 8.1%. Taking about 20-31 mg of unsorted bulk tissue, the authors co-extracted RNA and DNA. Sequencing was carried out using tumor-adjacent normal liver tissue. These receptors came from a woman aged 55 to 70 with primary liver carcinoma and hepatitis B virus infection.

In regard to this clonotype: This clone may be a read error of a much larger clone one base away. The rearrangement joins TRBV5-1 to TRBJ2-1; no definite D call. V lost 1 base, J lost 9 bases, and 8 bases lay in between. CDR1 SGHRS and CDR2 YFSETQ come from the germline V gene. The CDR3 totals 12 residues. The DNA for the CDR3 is TGCGCCAGCAGCTTGCTGGGCAGTGAGCAGTTCTTC. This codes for CASSLLGSEQFF.

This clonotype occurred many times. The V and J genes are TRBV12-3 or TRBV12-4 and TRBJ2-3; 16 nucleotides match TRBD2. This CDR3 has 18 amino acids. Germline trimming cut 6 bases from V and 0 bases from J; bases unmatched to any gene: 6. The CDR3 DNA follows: TGTGCCAGCAGGGATGGGACTAGCGGGAGGGGGAGCACAGATACGCAGTATTTT. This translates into CASRDGTSGRGSTDTQYF.

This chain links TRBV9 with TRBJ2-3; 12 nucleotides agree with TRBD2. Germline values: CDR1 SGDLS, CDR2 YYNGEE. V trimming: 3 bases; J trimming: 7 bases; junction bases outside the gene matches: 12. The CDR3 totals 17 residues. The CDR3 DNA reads TGTGCCAGCAGCGGGCCCCTAGCGGGAGGGCCAACAAATACGCAGTATTTT. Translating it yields CASSGPLAGGPTNTQYF.

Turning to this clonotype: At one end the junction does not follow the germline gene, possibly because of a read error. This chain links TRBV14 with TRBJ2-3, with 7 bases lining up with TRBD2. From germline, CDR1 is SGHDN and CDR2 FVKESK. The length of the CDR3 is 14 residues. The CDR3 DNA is TGTGTCAGCAACGGCGGGAGTCCCACAGATACGCAGTATTTT. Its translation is CVSNGGSPTDTQYF.

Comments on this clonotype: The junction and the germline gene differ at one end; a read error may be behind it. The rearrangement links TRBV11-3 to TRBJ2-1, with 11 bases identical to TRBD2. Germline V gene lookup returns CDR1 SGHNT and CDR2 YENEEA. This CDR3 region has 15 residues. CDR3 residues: CAGSLLAGDYNEQLF. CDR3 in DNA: TGTGCCGGCAGCTTACTAGCGGGGGATTACAATGAGCAATTATTC.

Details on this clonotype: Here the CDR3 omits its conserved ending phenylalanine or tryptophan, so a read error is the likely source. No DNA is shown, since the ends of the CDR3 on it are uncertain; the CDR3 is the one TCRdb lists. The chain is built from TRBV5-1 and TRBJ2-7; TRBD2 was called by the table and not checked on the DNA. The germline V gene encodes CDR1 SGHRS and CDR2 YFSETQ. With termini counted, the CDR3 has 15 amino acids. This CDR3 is CASSSGTSVGHEQYI.

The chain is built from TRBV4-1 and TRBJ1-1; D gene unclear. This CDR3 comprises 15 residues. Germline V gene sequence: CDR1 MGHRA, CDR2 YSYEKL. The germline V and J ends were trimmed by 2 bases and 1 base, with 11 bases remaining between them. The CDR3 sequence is CASSQSLRSNTEAFF. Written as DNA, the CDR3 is TGCGCCAGCAGCCAATCTCTCAGGTCGAACACTGAAGCTTTCTTT.

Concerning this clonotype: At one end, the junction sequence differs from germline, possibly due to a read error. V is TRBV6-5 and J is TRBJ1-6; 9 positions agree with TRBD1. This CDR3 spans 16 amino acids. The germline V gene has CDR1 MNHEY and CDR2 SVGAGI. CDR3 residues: CANSLQGAGYNSPLYF. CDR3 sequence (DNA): TGTGCCAACAGTTTACAGGGGGCAGGCTACAATTCACCCCTCTACTTT.

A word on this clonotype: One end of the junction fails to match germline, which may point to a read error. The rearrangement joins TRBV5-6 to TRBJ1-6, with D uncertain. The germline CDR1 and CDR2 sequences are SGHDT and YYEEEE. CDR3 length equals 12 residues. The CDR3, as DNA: TGTGCCAGCAGCGTGTACAATTCACTCCTCCACTTT. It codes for CASSVYNSLLHF. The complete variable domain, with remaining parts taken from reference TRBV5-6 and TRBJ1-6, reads DAGVTQSPTHLIKTRGQQVTLRCSPKSGHDTVSWYQQALGQGPQFIFQYYEEEERQRGNFPDRFSGHQFPNYSSELNVNALLLGDSALYLCASSVYNSLLHFGNGTRLTVT.

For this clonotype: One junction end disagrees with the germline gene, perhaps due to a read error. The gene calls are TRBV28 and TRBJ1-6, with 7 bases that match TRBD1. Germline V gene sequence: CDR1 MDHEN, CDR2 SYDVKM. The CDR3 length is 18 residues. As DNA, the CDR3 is TGTGCCAGCAGAAATCGGGACAGCCAAACGTACTATAATTCACCCCCCCACTTT. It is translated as CASRNRDSQTYYNSPPHF.